The clone carrying this TCR beta chain was counted a single time. Its matching antigen is unknown. Caucasian adults residing in Nashville, Tennessee made up all the donors. Looked up from germline, CDR1 is SGHRS and CDR2 is YFSETQ. V lost 4 bases and J lost 11; bases outside the gene matches: 12. The CDR3 extends over 14 amino acids. These data originate in a study of shared clonotypes between healthy human individuals. About the study: A couple of women and a few men aged 18 to 49 made up the donors. Study-wide findings and caveats: It was the few donors that limited the genetic and exposure-history diversity represented.

TCRdb keeps only in-frame clones here, not all; method: immunoSEQ multiplex PCR. The sample comprises 550,000 to 600,000 clones, around 80% of which are singletons, and 12% rests with the top ten. The receptor was derived from a woman in her 40s in good health. Some clones in this sample may be carry-over from other donors' samples. Sample: PBMCs. The chain uses TRBV5-1 and TRBJ2-7, with TRBD2 identical over 10 bases. CDR3 sequence (DNA): TGCGCCAGCAGCCAACCCTCAACTAGCGGGGCGGAGTACTTC. Its translation is CASSQPSTSGAEYF.